Each of the 2 T cell receptor beta chains below was sequenced from the same sample in a study of T cell changes during pregnancy in multiple sclerosis. Clones were read by immunoSEQ multiplex PCR, and TCRdb kept only the in-frame ones, dropping some. The data show 100,000 to 150,000 clones, 85% to 95% seen once. The input for sequencing was peripheral blood, taken before pregnancy. The origin of the receptors is a female donor with multiple sclerosis, enrolled in a pregnancy study.

The rearrangement uses TRBV4-1 and TRBJ2-3; 9 bases map to TRBD1. V trimming: 5 bases; J trimming: 4 bases; junction bases outside the gene matches: 4. The CDR3 contains 14 residues. Germline CDR1 is MGHRA and CDR2 is YSYEKL. CDR3 region: CASSEGQGPDTQYF. For the CDR3, the DNA is TGCGCCAGCAGCGAGGGACAGGGACCAGATACGCAGTATTTT.

V gene TRBV6-1 combines with J gene TRBJ1-2; TRBD1 aligns across 7 bases. Per germline, CDR1 MNHNS and CDR2 SASEGT. J gave up 4 bases and V 8 bases, and 10 bases lay outside the gene matches. The CDR3 has 14 amino acids. The CDR3 sequence: CASRGQTHPYGYTF. The CDR3 region has the DNA TGTGCCAGCCGGGGACAGACCCATCCCTATGGCTACACCTTC.